The 18 T cell receptor beta chains listed next were all sequenced from one sample in a study of OX40 agonist ivuxolimab in advanced cancers. Clones were sequenced by immunoSEQ multiplex PCR, and TCRdb holds only the in-frame ones, with some missing. The sample carries more than 55,000 clones, around nine tenths recorded once. The material sequenced was CD4+ or CD8+ T cells sorted from blood, taken in a trial of the OX40 agonist ivuxolimab. Receptor source: an adult with an advanced solid tumor such as melanoma, head and neck, liver or kidney cancer.

The CDR3 region has the DNA TGTGCCAGCAGTCACCTTGGGGTAGGCTCCTATAATTCACCCCTCCACTTT. This translates into CASSHLGVGSYNSPLHF. The chain couples TRBV27 to TRBJ1-6; no clear D. The V end was cut by 5 bases, the J end by 0 bases, with 14 bases between. Germline V gives CDR1 MNHEY, CDR2 SMNVEV (reference sequence). This CDR3 contains 17 residues.

This chain connects TRBV5-4 to TRBJ1-5, with 7 positions matching TRBD1. The length of the CDR3 is 14 residues. Trimming cost V 4 bases and J 10 bases; bases outside gene matches: 11. Per the germline V gene, CDR1 is SGHNT and CDR2 is YYREEE (reference sequence). CDR3: CASSVDRSESPQHF. In DNA, the CDR3 is TGTGCCAGCAGCGTGGACAGGTCTGAGTCTCCCCAGCATTTT.

This chain uses TRBV7-9 with TRBJ2-1; the match to TRBD2 covers 12 bases. V lost 6 bases to trimming and J lost 10 bases; unmatched junction nucleotides: 10. CDR1 and CDR2 (germline): SEHNR, FQNEAQ (reference sequence). This CDR3 spans 15 amino acids. The CDR3 DNA reads as TGTGCCAGCAGGGGGGACTGGCTAGCGGGAGGGGAGCAGTTCTTC. It encodes CASRGDWLAGGEQFF.

This rearrangement joins TRBV19 to TRBJ1-2; possible D gene TRBD1, 6 bases. The CDR3 is made up of 13 amino acids. V was cut by 7 bases and J by 6 bases, with 15 bases left in between. CDR1 and CDR2 (germline): LNHDA, SQIVND (reference sequence). This CDR3 reads CASILRGGHGYTF. CDR3 DNA sequence: TGTGCCAGTATCCTGAGAGGGGGACATGGCTACACCTTC.

The chain has TRBV6-5 and TRBJ1-1; D is perhaps TRBD1 (5 bases). The ends were cut back, 5 bases at V and 6 bases at J, with 16 bases in the middle. Germline assignment: CDR1 MNHEY and CDR2 SVGAGI. There are 14 residues in the CDR3. The CDR3 DNA reads TGTGCCAGCAGTCCCAGGGTAACGTCCCCTGAAGCTTTCTTT. Encoded protein: CASSPRVTSPEAFF.

Comments on this clone: The junction differs from germline at one of its ends, possibly a read error. The chain recombines TRBV7-2 with TRBJ1-6; 9 positions match TRBD1. Germline lookup yields CDR1 SGHTA and CDR2 FQGNSA. The CDR3 has 16 residues. The DNA for the CDR3 is TGTGCCAGCAGCTTAGACGGGACAGGGTATAGTTCACCCCTCCACTTT. Encoded protein: CASSLDGTGYSSPLHF.

This rearrangement joins TRBV2 to TRBJ1-1; tentative D call: TRBD1 (5 bases). The V and J ends lost 7 bases and 0 bases respectively, with 9 bases between them. The CDR3 totals 13 residues. CDR1 SNHLY and CDR2 FYNNEI come from the germline V gene. This chain's CDR3 is CASNRLLNTEAFF. DNA for the CDR3: TGTGCCAGCAACAGGCTCCTGAACACTGAAGCTTTCTTT.

CDR3 sequence reads: CASSEAAANEKLFF. CDR3 DNA sequence: TGTGCCAGCAGTGAGGCCGCAGCTAATGAAAAACTGTTTTTT. J is TRBJ1-4 and V is TRBV6-1; no reliable D call. Looked up from germline, CDR1 is MNHNS and CDR2 is SASEGT. The CDR3 extends over 14 amino acids. The V end was cut by 3 bases, the J end by 3 bases, with 8 bases between.

This clone was seen just once. This chain connects TRBV5-1 to TRBJ2-2; D may be TRBD1 or TRBD2 (5 bases each). This CDR3 region has 14 residues. The germline gives CDR1 SGHRS, CDR2 YFSETQ. V lost 1 base and J 2 bases, leaving 6 bases between the germline ends. DNA of the CDR3: TGCGCCAGCAGCTTGAGGGACAACACCGGGGAGCTGTTTTTT. Its translation: CASSLRDNTGELFF.

This chain connects TRBV12-5 to TRBJ2-5; D ambiguous. The CDR3 is made up of 15 amino acids. Germline V CDR1 and CDR2: LGHNT, FRNRAP. Trimming stripped 0 bases from V and 2 bases from J, with 10 bases between. The CDR3 protein is CASGLVTGKQETQYF. The CDR3 bases are TGTGCTAGTGGTTTGGTAACTGGGAAACAAGAGACCCAGTACTTC.

The J gene is TRBJ1-5, the V gene TRBV5-6; 7 bases align to TRBD1. Unmatched junction bases numbered 2, after V lost 2 bases and J lost 3 bases. The CDR3 length is 14 residues. The germline V gene encodes CDR1 SGHDT and CDR2 YYEEEE. The CDR3 region is CASSFRGYNQPQHF. CDR3 bases: TGTGCCAGCAGCTTCAGGGGGTACAATCAGCCCCAGCATTTT.

This CDR3 reads CASSELWEVTDTQYF. Here the CDR3 DNA reads TGCGCCAGCAGTGAGTTATGGGAAGTCACAGATACGCAGTATTTT. This chain uses TRBV10-2 with TRBJ2-3; D not resolved. Germline V gene sequence: CDR1 WSHSY, CDR2 SAAADI. The CDR3 loop spans 15 amino acids. V lost 1 base and J 2 bases, leaving 10 bases between the germline ends.

This chain links TRBV9 with TRBJ1-1; the D is unclear. CDR1 SGDLS and CDR2 YYNGEE come from the germline V gene. V was shortened by 0 bases and J by 0 bases, with 6 bases between the two germline ends. This CDR3 contains 14 residues. Written as DNA, the CDR3 is TGTGCCAGCAGCGTAGGTGATTTGAACACTGAAGCTTTCTTT. This translates into CASSVGDLNTEAFF.

This clone was detected only once. The chain links TRBV11-2 to TRBJ2-7; perhaps TRBD2 as D (6 bases). The CDR3 sequence is 12 residues long. The germline V gene has CDR1 SGHAT and CDR2 FQNNGV. V was cut by 6 bases and J by 6 bases, with 12 bases left in between. CDR3 sequence reads: CASSPGVGEQYF. DNA for the CDR3: TGTGCCAGCAGTCCGGGAGTGGGCGAGCAGTACTTC.

The chain carries TRBV7-8 and TRBJ2-3, with 11 bases identical to TRBD2. The CDR3 covers 17 residues. Germline trimming cut 3 bases from V and 6 bases from J; bases unmatched to any gene: 11. Germline-derived CDR1 and CDR2 are SGHVS and FQNEAQ. CDR3 bases: TGTGCCAGCAGCTTTCTACTAGCGGGAGTTAGGGGGGATACGCAGTATTTT. As protein: CASSFLLAGVRGDTQYF.

This clone has a single count. This chain links TRBV11-2 with TRBJ2-2; either TRBD1 or TRBD2 may fit D (6 bases each). This CDR3 has 17 amino acids. Germline assignment: CDR1 SGHAT and CDR2 FQNNGV. The ends were cut back, 5 bases at V and 7 bases at J, with 23 bases in the middle. In DNA form, the CDR3 reads TGTGCCAGCAGCCGTACGGGGGCCTTGGGGAGGCGCGGGGAGCTGTTTTTT. Protein product: CASSRTGALGRRGELFF.

The rearrangement links TRBV29-1 to TRBJ1-2, with TRBD1 as a possible D gene (6 bases). CDR1 is SQVTM and CDR2 is ANQGSEA in the germline V gene. The CDR3 has 14 amino acids. Trimming removed 7 bases from V and 6 bases from J, with 21 bases in between. The DNA for the CDR3 is TGCAGCGCAATTGAGCCTTTGGGGGGCGATGGCTACACCTTC. This encodes CSAIEPLGGDGYTF.

The genes are TRBV5-1 and TRBJ1-4, with 7 bases aligning to TRBD1. The CDR3 contains 14 residues. The ends lost 0 bases at V and 10 bases at J; junction bases unmatched: 6. CDR1 is SGHRS and CDR2 is YFSETQ in the germline V gene. The CDR3 DNA follows: TGCGCCAGCAGCTTGGCCACGGGACAGCCAAAACTGTTTTTT. It specifies CASSLATGQPKLFF.